These 22 T cell receptor beta chains were sequenced from one sample in a study of blood T cell repertoires in COVID-19. Sequenced by immunoSEQ multiplex PCR; TCRdb stores in-frame clones only, minus some. The data contain under 150,000 clones, about 84% of them seen just once; the ten biggest clones take up around 1.5%. The sample consisted of peripheral blood. Receptors originate from a man aged 50 or older with acute or convalescent COVID-19.

This clone turned up a few times. The chain couples TRBV4-1 to TRBJ1-2, with a possible D match to TRBD1 (5 bases). The CDR3 consists of 16 residues. V dropped 1 base and J dropped 4 bases, with 16 bases sitting between them. Germline V gene lookup returns CDR1 MGHRA and CDR2 YSYEKL. CDR3 loop: CASSQGIGGVSYGYTF. CDR3 nucleotide sequence: TGCGCCAGCAGCCAAGGGATCGGGGGGGTGAGCTATGGCTACACCTTC.

This rearrangement joins TRBV4-2 to TRBJ1-2, with 9 bases aligning to TRBD1. The CDR3 covers 16 residues. Losses at the gene ends were 4 bases for V and 0 bases for J; bases not matched to a gene: 6. In germline, CDR1 is LGHNA, CDR2 YNFKEQ. CDR3 loop: CASSPRTGATNYGYTF. The CDR3 DNA follows: TGTGCCAGCAGCCCCAGGACAGGGGCTACTAACTATGGCTACACCTTC.

The V and J genes are TRBV10-2 and TRBJ2-7; 10 bases fit TRBD1. This CDR3 region has 16 residues. With 3 bases clipped from V and 0 bases from J, the junction kept 5 bases outside the gene matches. The V gene's germline CDR1 is WSHSY and CDR2 SAAADI. DNA for the CDR3: TGCGCCAGCAGTGACCCAGGACAGGGGGTCTCCTACGAGCAGTACTTC. Translated, it gives CASSDPGQGVSYEQYF.

In DNA, the CDR3 is TGTGCCAGCAGTTATGGAGGGGTCGGCTCCTACAATGAGCAGTTCTTC. It codes for CASSYGGVGSYNEQFF. This chain connects TRBV6-5 to TRBJ2-1; TRBD2 is a possible D gene (6 bases). This CDR3 spans 16 amino acids. Germline values: CDR1 MNHEY, CDR2 SVGAGI. Trimming removed 3 bases from V and 0 bases from J, with 12 bases in between.

The rearrangement joins TRBV5-1 to TRBJ2-4; TRBD2 might be the D (6 bases). This CDR3 comprises 15 residues. The V gene lost 0 bases and the J gene lost 9 bases, with 16 bases spanning the gap. CDR1 and CDR2 (germline): SGHRS, YFSETQ. CDR3 DNA sequence: TGCGCCAGCAGCTTGGCCACCGGGGGAGAGGGCATTCAGTACTTC. Protein sequence: CASSLATGGEGIQYF.

The genes are TRBV5-1 and TRBJ2-3; D remains ambiguous. There are 15 residues in the CDR3. Trimming pared 2 bases from V and 0 bases from J, leaving 10 bases between. Germline V lookup: CDR1 SGHRS, CDR2 YFSETQ. CDR3 DNA sequence: TGCGCCAGCAGCTTACAGAGTCCTAGCACAGATACGCAGTATTTT. It encodes CASSLQSPSTDTQYF.

The chain links TRBV7-9 to TRBJ2-2; D call uncertain. The CDR3 totals 12 residues. Trimming shortened V by 5 bases and J by 6 bases, and 7 bases separated the two germline ends. In germline, CDR1 is SEHNR, CDR2 FQNEAQ (reference sequence). CDR3: CASSLFAGELFF. DNA of the CDR3: TGTGCCAGCAGCCTGTTTGCCGGGGAGCTGTTTTTT.

The count of this clone is one. This chain links TRBV19 with TRBJ2-4, with D tentatively TRBD1 (6 bases). CDR1 is LNHDA, CDR2 SQIVND, per germline (reference sequence). V shed 7 bases and J shed 8 bases, with 24 bases lying between them. The CDR3 is 16 amino acids. CDR3 residues: CASIPSRGEGRDIQYF. The CDR3 DNA sequence: TGTGCCAGTATCCCCTCCAGGGGAGAGGGACGGGACATTCAGTACTTC.

The rearrangement joins TRBV5-1 to TRBJ1-1; TRBD1 is a possible D gene (5 bases). Trimming left V 4 bases short and J 1 base short, with 8 bases between. CDR1 SGHRS and CDR2 YFSETQ come from the germline V gene. This CDR3 is 13 amino acids long. The CDR3 region is CASSIQENTEAFF. As DNA, the CDR3 is TGCGCCAGCAGCATACAGGAGAACACTGAAGCTTTCTTT. The full variable domain, its missing parts supplied by reference TRBV5-1 and TRBJ1-1, is KAGVTQTPRYLIKTRGQQVTLSCSPISGHRSVSWYQQTPGQGLQFLFEYFSETQRNKGNFPGRFSGRQFSNSRSEMNVSTLELGDSALYLCASSIQENTEAFFGQGTRLTVV.

The genes are TRBV11-2 and TRBJ1-3, with no clear D. CDR3 length: 12 amino acids. The V and J ends lost 5 bases and 4 bases respectively, with 6 bases between them. Germline V gene data show CDR1 as SGHAT and CDR2 as FQNNGV. The CDR3 reads CASSLTGNTIYF. DNA for the CDR3: TGTGCCAGCAGCCTTACAGGAAACACCATATATTTT.

The chain couples TRBV7-6 to TRBJ1-5; 11 positions match TRBD1. The CDR3 contains 16 residues. From germline, CDR1 is SGHVS and CDR2 FNYEAQ. Trimming took 1 base from V and 2 from J; bases not matched to a gene: 1. The CDR3 sequence is CASSLGTGGGNQPQHF. In DNA form, the CDR3 reads TGTGCCAGCAGCTTAGGGACAGGGGGCGGCAATCAGCCCCAGCATTTT.

V gene TRBV5-4 combines with J gene TRBJ2-2; TRBD1 matches at 11 bases. V was pared by 0 bases and J by 5 bases, with 6 bases of the junction left unmatched. The germline gives CDR1 SGHNT, CDR2 YYREEE (reference sequence). This CDR3 is 17 amino acids long. The CDR3 bases are TGTGCCAGCAGCTTGGGTTCCGGGACAGGGGGAACCGGGGAGCTGTTTTTT. It is translated as CASSLGSGTGGTGELFF. Based on the CDR3 plus reference TRBV5-4 and TRBJ2-2, the full variable domain is ETGVTQSPTHLIKTRGQQVTLRCSSQSGHNTVSWYQQALGQGPQFIFQYYREEENGRGNFPPRFSGLQFPNYSSELNVNALELDDSALYLCASSLGSGTGGTGELFFGEGSRLTVL.

The V and J genes are TRBV3-1 (or the pseudogene TRBV3-2) and TRBJ2-7; 11 bases fit TRBD2. The CDR3 has 17 residues. The germline gives CDR1 LGHDT, CDR2 YNNKEL (reference sequence). The ends lost 4 bases at V and 0 bases at J; junction bases unmatched: 8. CDR3 DNA sequence: TGTGCCAGCAGCCCATTAGCGGGGGGGCGGAACTCCTACGAGCAGTACTTC. This sequence encodes CASSPLAGGRNSYEQYF.

CDR3 nucleotides: TGCGCCAGCAGTCAGACTAGCGGGGGGGCGCCCTACAATGAGCAGTTCTTC. Translating it yields CASSQTSGGAPYNEQFF. The chain has TRBV5-1 and TRBJ2-1, with 14 bases that match TRBD2. The CDR3 length is 17 residues. J lost 2 bases, V lost 5 bases, and 6 bases had no gene match. Germline CDR1 and CDR2: SGHRS and YFSETQ.

The chain links TRBV27 to TRBJ2-3; 8 bases fit TRBD1. The CDR3 is 14 residues long. Germline V gene data show CDR1 as MNHEY and CDR2 as SMNVEV (reference sequence). Germline trimming cut 7 bases from V and 5 bases from J; bases unmatched to any gene: 8. CDR3 nucleotides: TGTGCCAGCACAAGGACAGGGCTGGGAGATACGCAGTATTTT. This gives the protein CASTRTGLGDTQYF.

J is TRBJ1-2 and V is TRBV6-5, with 8 bases aligning to TRBD1. Looked up from germline, CDR1 is MNHEY and CDR2 is SVGAGI. With V trimmed by 6 bases and J by 7 bases, 13 bases remained unmatched. The CDR3 sequence is 15 residues long. The CDR3 loop reads CASRSRDRPLVGYTF. The CDR3 DNA is TGTGCCAGCAGATCCCGGGACAGGCCCCTAGTTGGCTACACCTTC.

The chain employs TRBV19 and TRBJ1-2, with 8 positions matching TRBD1. Germline V CDR1 and CDR2: LNHDA, SQIVND (reference sequence). V was clipped by 3 bases and J by 4 bases; unmatched bases: 4. The CDR3 runs to 14 residues. The CDR3 sequence: CASSMTGEGYGYTF. CDR3 DNA: TGTGCCAGTAGTATGACAGGGGAAGGCTATGGCTACACCTTC.

The chain joins TRBV7-9 to TRBJ1-2, with TRBD1 matching over 8 bases. The CDR3 sequence is 15 residues long. V dropped 5 bases and J dropped 2; count of bases not matched to a gene: 7. The V gene's germline CDR1 is SEHNR and CDR2 FQNEAQ (reference sequence). CDR3 sequence: CASSPGQGENYGYTF. CDR3 coding DNA: TGTGCCAGCAGCCCTGGACAGGGCGAAAACTATGGCTACACCTTC.

This chain uses TRBV18 with TRBJ1-1, with D perhaps TRBD1 (5 bases). Per the germline V gene, CDR1 is KGHSH and CDR2 is LQKENI. V was shortened by 5 bases and J by 4 bases, with 17 bases between the two germline ends. This CDR3 contains 15 residues. The CDR3 here is CASSVYGGGGTEAFF. The CDR3 DNA sequence: TGTGCCAGCTCAGTTTATGGGGGGGGTGGCACTGAAGCTTTCTTT.

The V gene is TRBV19, the J gene TRBJ2-3; D perhaps matches TRBD1 (5 bases). Trimming shortened V by 6 bases and J by 4 bases, and 23 bases separated the two germline ends. The CDR3 runs 17 residues. CDR1 LNHDA and CDR2 SQIVND come from the germline V gene (reference sequence). This chain's CDR3 is CASSVRMRQWAADTQYF. Here the CDR3 DNA reads TGTGCCAGTAGCGTTCGGATGCGACAGTGGGCGGCAGATACGCAGTATTTT.

This chain links TRBV5-1 with TRBJ2-5; 7 nucleotides line up with TRBD2. Germline loops: CDR1 SGHRS, CDR2 YFSETQ. The CDR3 consists of 14 residues. V lost 5 bases and J lost 2; bases outside the gene matches: 6. This CDR3 reads CASRYSAGQETQYF. CDR3 in DNA: TGCGCCAGCAGATACTCAGCGGGACAAGAGACCCAGTACTTC. Using reference TRBV5-1 and TRBJ2-5 for the parts outside the CDR3, the full variable domain is KAGVTQTPRYLIKTRGQQVTLSCSPISGHRSVSWYQQTPGQGLQFLFEYFSETQRNKGNFPGRFSGRQFSNSRSEMNVSTLELGDSALYLCASRYSAGQETQYFGPGTRLLVL.

The chain uses TRBV5-8 and TRBJ2-3, with TRBD2 identical over 7 bases. V dropped 4 bases and J dropped 4; count of bases not matched to a gene: 6. This CDR3 spans 14 amino acids. Germline V lookup: CDR1 SGHTS, CDR2 YDEGEE. CDR3: CASSRARGADTQYF. The CDR3 nucleotides are TGTGCCAGCAGCCGGGCCCGGGGGGCAGATACGCAGTATTTT.